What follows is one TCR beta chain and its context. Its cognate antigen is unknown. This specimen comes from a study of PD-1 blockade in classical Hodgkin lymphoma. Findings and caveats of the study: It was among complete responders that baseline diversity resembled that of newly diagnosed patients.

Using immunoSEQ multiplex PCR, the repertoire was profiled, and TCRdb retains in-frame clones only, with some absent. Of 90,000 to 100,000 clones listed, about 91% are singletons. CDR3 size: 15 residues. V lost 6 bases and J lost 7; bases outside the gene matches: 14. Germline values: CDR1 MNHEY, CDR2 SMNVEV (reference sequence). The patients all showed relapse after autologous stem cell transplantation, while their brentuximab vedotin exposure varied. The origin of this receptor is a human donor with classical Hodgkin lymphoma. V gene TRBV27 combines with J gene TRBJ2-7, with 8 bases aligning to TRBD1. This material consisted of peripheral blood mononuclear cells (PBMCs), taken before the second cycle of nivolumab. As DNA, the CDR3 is TGTGCCAGCAGCCCCTCGACAGGGGCCGTTTGGGAGCAGTACTTC. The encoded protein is CASSPSTGAVWEQYF.